The T cell receptor beta chain described here comes from a study of blood T cell repertoires in COVID-19. Looking at the study overall: Researchers got acute and convalescent COVID-19 samples from the United States, Italy and Spain. T cells, B-cell-depleted T cells, or PBMCs supplied cDNA or gDNA.

This CDR3 comprises 14 residues. Trimming cost V 6 bases and J 7 bases; bases outside gene matches: 9. Germline V gene data show CDR1 as MNHEY and CDR2 as SVGAGI. Original processing methods: From reference gene primer amplification, estimates of nucleated cell counts were derived. Measured with immunoSEQ multiplex PCR; TCRdb has only the in-frame clones, and not every one. The V and J calls and clone size were taken over from that table, and D and trimming were inferred from the DNA. This sample has about 110,000 clones, with less than 80% found just once. The rearrangement uses TRBV6-5 and TRBJ1-2; 9 nucleotides align to TRBD1. The sequence was obtained from a man aged 65 to 79 with active or convalescent COVID-19. Sequencing was performed on peripheral blood. The DNA of the CDR3 is TGTGCCAGCAGACGGGACAGGGAGAAGGGTGGCTACACCTTC. This sequence encodes CASRRDREKGGYTF.